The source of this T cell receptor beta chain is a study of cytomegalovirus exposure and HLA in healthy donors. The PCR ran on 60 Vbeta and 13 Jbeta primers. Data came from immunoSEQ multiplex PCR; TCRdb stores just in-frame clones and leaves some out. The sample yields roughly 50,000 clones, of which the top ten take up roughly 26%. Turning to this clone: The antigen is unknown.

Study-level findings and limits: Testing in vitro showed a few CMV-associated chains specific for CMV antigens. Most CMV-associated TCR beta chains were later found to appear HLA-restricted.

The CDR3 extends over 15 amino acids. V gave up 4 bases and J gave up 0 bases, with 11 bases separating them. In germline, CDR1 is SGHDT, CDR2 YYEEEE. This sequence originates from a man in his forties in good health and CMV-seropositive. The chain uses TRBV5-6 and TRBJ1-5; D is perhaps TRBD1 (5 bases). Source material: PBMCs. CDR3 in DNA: TGTGCCAGCAGCGGCGGACATCATAGCAATCAGCCCCAGCATTTT. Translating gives CASSGGHHSNQPQHF.